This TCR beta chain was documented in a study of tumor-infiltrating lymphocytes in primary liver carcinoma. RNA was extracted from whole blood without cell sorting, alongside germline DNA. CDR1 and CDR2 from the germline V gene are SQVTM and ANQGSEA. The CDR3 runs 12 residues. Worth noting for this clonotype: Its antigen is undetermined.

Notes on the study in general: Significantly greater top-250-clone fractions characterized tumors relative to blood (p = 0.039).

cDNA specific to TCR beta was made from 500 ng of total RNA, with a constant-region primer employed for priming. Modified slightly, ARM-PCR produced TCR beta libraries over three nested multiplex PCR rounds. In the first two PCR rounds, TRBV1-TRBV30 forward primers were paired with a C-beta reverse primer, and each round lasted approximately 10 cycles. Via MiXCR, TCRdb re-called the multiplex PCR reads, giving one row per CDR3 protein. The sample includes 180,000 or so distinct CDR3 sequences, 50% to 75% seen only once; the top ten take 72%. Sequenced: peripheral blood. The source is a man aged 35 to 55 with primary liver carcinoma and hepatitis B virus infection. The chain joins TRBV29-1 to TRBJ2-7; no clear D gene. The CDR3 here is CSAKGISYEQYF. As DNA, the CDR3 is TGCAGTGCCAAAGGCATCTCCTACGAGCAGTACTTC.